Listed here is a single T cell receptor beta chain. The repertoire was sequenced with immunoSEQ multiplex PCR; TCRdb's copy has only in-frame clones and lacks some. Among 210,000 or so clones listed, about 90% were seen once. Deletions cut 2 bases from V and 5 bases from J, with 18 bases between. The CDR3 length is 16 residues. From germline, CDR1 is LNHNV and CDR2 YYDKDF (reference sequence). The data were taken from a study of blood T cell repertoires in COVID-19. The TCR was taken from a man aged 35 to 55 with active or convalescent COVID-19. The sequenced sample consisted of peripheral blood. The chain recombines TRBV15 with TRBJ1-1; D unclear. This CDR3 is CATSRKHRGSGTEAFF. The CDR3 region has the DNA TGTGCCACCAGCAGAAAGCATCGTGGGAGTGGGACTGAAGCTTTCTTT.